The rows below give T cell receptor beta chains drawn from one sample of a study of tumor-infiltrating lymphocytes in localized non-small cell lung cancer. Repertoires were generated with immunoSEQ multiplex PCR, while TCRdb's copy carries only in-frame clones and drops some. The profile shows around 12,000 clones, approximately 71% of them singletons. The sample comprised lung tumor tissue. The receptors derive from a human donor with non-small cell lung cancer. Each CDR3 is given with its conserved first and last residue. A D gene is named only where the DNA matches it firmly. Size is omitted from some rows. Given values are once, few, many or a class for expanded clones.

CDR3: CASSQVTLGADTQYF; DNA: TGTGCCAGCAGCCAGGTGACCCTGGGAGCAGATACGCAGTATTTT; J: TRBJ2-3; size: -; D: -; V: TRBV4-2
CDR3: CASSLALAGEGEQFF; DNA: TGCGCCAGCAGCTTGGCCTTAGCGGGAGAAGGGGAGCAGTTCTTC; J: TRBJ2-1; size: few; D: TRBD2; V: TRBV5-1
CDR3: CASSVTDAGNTIYF; DNA: TGTGCCAGCAGCGTGACAGATGCTGGAAACACCATATATTTT; J: TRBJ1-3; size: medium-sized; D: -; V: TRBV9
CDR3: CASSLDRLRTGIHGYTF; DNA: TGTGCCAGCAGCTTAGATAGACTACGGACAGGGATTCATGGCTACACCTTC; J: TRBJ1-2; size: -; D: TRBD1; V: TRBV7-6
CDR3: CASSLPYTYEQYF; DNA: TGTGCCAGCAGCTTACCATACACCTACGAGCAGTACTTC; J: TRBJ2-7; size: -; D: -; V: TRBV5-6
CDR3: CASSALRTSSLHF; DNA: TGTGCCAGCTCAGCCTTGAGGACCTCTTCCCTCCACTTT; J: TRBJ1-6; size: -; D: -; V: TRBV18
CDR3: CASSHRDRVHEQFF; DNA: TGTGCCAGCAGCCACCGGGACAGGGTCCATGAGCAGTTCTTC; J: TRBJ2-1; size: -; D: TRBD1; V: TRBV7-2
CDR3: CASAVGQPSYEQYF; DNA: TGTGCCAGCGCCGTCGGGCAGCCCTCCTACGAGCAGTACTTC; J: TRBJ2-7; size: -; D: -; V: TRBV28
CDR3: CSVGEGKAYEQYF; DNA: TGCAGCGTTGGGGAGGGGAAGGCCTACGAGCAGTACTTC; J: TRBJ2-7; size: -; D: TRBD2; V: TRBV29-1
CDR3: CAWSNTGETQYF; DNA: TGTGCCTGGAGTAACACTGGTGAGACCCAGTACTTC; J: TRBJ2-5; size: once; D: -; V: TRBV30
CDR3: CASSVKGGGPNEQFF; DNA: TGTGCCAGCAGCGTGAAGGGGGGAGGGCCCAATGAGCAGTTCTTC; J: TRBJ2-1; size: -; D: -; V: TRBV7-2
CDR3: CSASRSTDTQYF; DNA: TGCAGCGCCTCGAGGAGCACAGATACGCAGTATTTT; J: TRBJ2-3; size: -; D: -; V: TRBV29-1
CDR3: CASSLEGQETQYF; DNA: TGTGCCAGCTCACTAGAGGGGCAAGAGACCCAGTACTTC; J: TRBJ2-5; size: -; D: -; V: TRBV18